This TCR beta chain was observed in a study of blood T cell repertoires in COVID-19. At the level of the study: Collection of acute and convalescent COVID-19 samples took place in the United States, Italy and Spain.

Per the germline V gene, CDR1 is SGHRS and CDR2 is YFSETQ. Trimming took 5 bases from V and 5 from J; bases not matched to a gene: 7. This CDR3 is built from 15 residues. Method: immunoSEQ multiplex PCR; TCRdb's copy keeps in-frame clones and lacks some. Among 250,000 to 350,000 clones listed, about 80% were seen once. The chain recombines TRBV5-1 with TRBJ2-1, with 10 nucleotides matching TRBD2. The sequencing input was peripheral blood. The TCR originated in a person aged 70 to 85 with COVID-19, enrolled during active disease. In nucleotides, the CDR3 is TGCGCCAGCAGGCAAACTAGCGGGGCAAACAATGAGCAGTTCTTC. This codes for CASRQTSGANNEQFF.